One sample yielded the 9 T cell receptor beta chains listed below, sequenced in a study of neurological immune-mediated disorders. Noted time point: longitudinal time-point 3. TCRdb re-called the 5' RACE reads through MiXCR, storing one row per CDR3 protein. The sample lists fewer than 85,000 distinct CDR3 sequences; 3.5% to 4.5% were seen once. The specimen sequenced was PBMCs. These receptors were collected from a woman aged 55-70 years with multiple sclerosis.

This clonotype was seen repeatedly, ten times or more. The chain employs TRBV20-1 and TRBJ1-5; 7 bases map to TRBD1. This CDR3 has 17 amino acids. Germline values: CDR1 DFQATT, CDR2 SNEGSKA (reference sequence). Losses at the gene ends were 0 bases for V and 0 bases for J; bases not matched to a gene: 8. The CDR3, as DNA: TGCAGTGCTAGAGATAGGGGACAGACTTATAGCAATCAGCCCCAGCATTTT. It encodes CSARDRGQTYSNQPQHF.

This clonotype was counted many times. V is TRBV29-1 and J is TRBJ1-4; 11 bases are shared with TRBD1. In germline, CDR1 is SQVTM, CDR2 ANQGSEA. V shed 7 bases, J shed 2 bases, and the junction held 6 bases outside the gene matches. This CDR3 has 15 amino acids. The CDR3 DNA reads TGCAGCGCCGTAGGACAGGGGGCGACTAATGAAAAACTGTTTTTT. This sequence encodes CSAVGQGATNEKLFF.

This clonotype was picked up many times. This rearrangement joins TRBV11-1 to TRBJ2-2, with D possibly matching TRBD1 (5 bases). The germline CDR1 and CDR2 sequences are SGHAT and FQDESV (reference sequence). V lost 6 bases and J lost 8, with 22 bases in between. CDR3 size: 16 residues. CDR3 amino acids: CASSLRATGLPGELFF. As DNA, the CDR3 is TGTGCCAGCAGTTTACGGGCCACAGGTTTACCAGGGGAGCTGTTTTTT. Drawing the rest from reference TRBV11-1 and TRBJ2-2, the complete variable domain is EAEVAQSPRYKITEKSQAVAFWCDPISGHATLYWYRQILGQGPELLVQFQDESVVDDSQLPKDRFSAERLKGVDSTLKIQPAELGDSAMYLCASSLRATGLPGELFFGEGSRLTVL.

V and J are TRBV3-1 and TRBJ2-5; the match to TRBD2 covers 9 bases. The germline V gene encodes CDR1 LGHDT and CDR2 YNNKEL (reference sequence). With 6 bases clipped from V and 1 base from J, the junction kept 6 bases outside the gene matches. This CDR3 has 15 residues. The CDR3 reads CASRRGGGGQETQYF. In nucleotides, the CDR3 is TGTGCCAGCAGGAGAGGCGGGGGGGGCCAAGAGACCCAGTACTTC.

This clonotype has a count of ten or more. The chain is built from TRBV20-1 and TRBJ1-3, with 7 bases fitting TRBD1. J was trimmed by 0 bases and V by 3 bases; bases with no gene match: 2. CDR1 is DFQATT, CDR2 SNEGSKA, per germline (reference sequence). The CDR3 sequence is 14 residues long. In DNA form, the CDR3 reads TGCAGTGCTAGCCGGGACAGCTCTGGAAACACCATATATTTT. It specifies CSASRDSSGNTIYF.

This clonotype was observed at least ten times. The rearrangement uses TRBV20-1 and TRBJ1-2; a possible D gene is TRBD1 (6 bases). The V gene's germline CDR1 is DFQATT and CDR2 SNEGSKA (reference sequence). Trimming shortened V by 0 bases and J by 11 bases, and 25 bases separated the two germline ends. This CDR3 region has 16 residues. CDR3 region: CSARDGNRAQLPRYTF. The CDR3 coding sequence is TGCAGTGCTAGAGATGGGAACAGGGCCCAACTACCTAGGTACACCTTC.

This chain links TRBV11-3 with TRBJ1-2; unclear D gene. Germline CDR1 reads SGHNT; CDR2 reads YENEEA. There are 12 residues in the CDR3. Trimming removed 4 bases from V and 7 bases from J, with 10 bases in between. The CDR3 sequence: CASSSAGVGYTF. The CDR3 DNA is TGTGCCAGCAGCTCAGCTGGGGTTGGCTACACCTTC.

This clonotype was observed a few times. CDR3 protein: CASSLGSPTGTYEQYF. As DNA, the CDR3 is TGTGCCAGCAGCTTAGGATCCCCGACAGGAACCTACGAGCAGTACTTC. This chain uses TRBV7-2 with TRBJ2-7, with a possible D match to TRBD1 (6 bases). This CDR3 has 16 amino acids. V lost 1 base and J 2 bases, leaving 15 bases between the germline ends. In germline, CDR1 is SGHTA, CDR2 FQGNSA.

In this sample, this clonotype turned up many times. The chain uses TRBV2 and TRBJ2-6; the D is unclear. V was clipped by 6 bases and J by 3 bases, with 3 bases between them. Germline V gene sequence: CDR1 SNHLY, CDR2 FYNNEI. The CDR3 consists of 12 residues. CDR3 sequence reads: CASRFGANVLTF. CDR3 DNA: TGTGCCAGCAGGTTTGGGGCCAACGTCCTGACTTTC.